What follows is one TCR beta chain and its context. Its antigen remains unidentified. This was the immunoSEQ version 4 assay in survey mode. Only in-frame clones appear in the TCRdb table, and some are missing; sequencing was by immunoSEQ multiplex PCR. This table holds 25,000 to 35,000 clones, more than 75% found once. Stimulation used 8.5 to 10 ug/mL lysate from CMV-infected fibroblasts. CD40L-negative CD69-negative CD45RO-high memory CD4+ T cells were sorted as populations depleted of antigen-responding cells. Suppressive ART was started during chronic HIV-1 infection in these adults. This record belongs to a study of persistence of HIV-infected CD4 T cells. In germline, CDR1 is LNHDA, CDR2 SQIVND (reference sequence). The CDR3 has 13 residues. Trimming at V came to 6 bases and at J to 9 bases, leaving 6 bases not matched to a gene.

The chain joins TRBV19 to TRBJ1-5; 9 bases are shared with TRBD1. The sequences come from CD4+ T cells sorted from PBMCs after approximately 19-hour stimulation, collected from a patient who received antiretroviral therapy. This receptor was obtained from an adult man with HIV who was CMV-seropositive. The CDR3 DNA reads as TGTGCCAGTAGGGGAGAGACAGGGGGGCCCCAGCATTTT. It is translated as CASRGETGGPQHF.